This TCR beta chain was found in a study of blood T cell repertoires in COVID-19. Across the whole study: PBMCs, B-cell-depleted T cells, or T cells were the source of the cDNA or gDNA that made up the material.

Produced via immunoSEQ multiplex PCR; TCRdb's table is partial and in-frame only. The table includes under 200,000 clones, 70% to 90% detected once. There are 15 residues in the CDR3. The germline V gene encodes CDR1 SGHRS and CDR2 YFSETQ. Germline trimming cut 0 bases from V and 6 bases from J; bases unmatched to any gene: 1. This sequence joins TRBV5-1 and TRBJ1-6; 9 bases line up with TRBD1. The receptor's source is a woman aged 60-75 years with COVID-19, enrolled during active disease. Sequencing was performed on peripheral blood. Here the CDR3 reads CASSLAGQGNSPLHF. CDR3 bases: TGCGCCAGCAGCTTGGCGGGACAGGGTAATTCACCCCTCCACTTT.